The rows below give T cell receptor beta chains drawn from one sample of a study of blood T cell repertoires in COVID-19. This table comes from immunoSEQ multiplex PCR, and its TCRdb copy is limited to in-frame clones, with some not included. The sample has about 210,000 clones, roughly four fifths seen once. Input material: peripheral blood. These receptors came from a woman between 40 and 50 years old with acute or convalescent COVID-19. CDR3s include the opening cysteine and the closing phenylalanine or tryptophan. Each record gives: V gene, clone size, J gene, D gene, CDR3 DNA, CDR3 protein. D genes are given only for firm matches. Size is omitted from some rows. Given values are once, few, many or a class for expanded clones.

TRBV7-9	NA	TRBJ2-5	NA	TGTGCCAGCAGCAAAAATACTCTCCAAGAGACCCAGTACTTC	CASSKNTLQETQYF
TRBV7-2	NA	TRBJ2-7	TRBD1	TGTGCCAGCAGCTTTTCGGGACAGCCCTCCTACGAGCAGTACTTC	CASSFSGQPSYEQYF
TRBV11-2	once	TRBJ1-5	NA	TGTGCCAGCAGCTTAGCAGGGGAGAATCAGCCCCAGCATTTT	CASSLAGENQPQHF
TRBV5-1	NA	TRBJ2-7	TRBD2	TGCGCCAGCAGCTTAGCCAGCGGGGGGGCCTACGAGCAGTACTTC	CASSLASGGAYEQYF
TRBV3-1/TRBV3-2	NA	TRBJ2-3	TRBD1	TGTGCCAGCAGAACAGGGGGATCAGATACGCAGTATTTT	CASRTGGSDTQYF
TRBV3-1/TRBV3-2	NA	TRBJ2-4	TRBD1	TGTGCCAGCAGCCAAGGCCGGGGGACAGGGGTCATTCAGTACTTC	CASSQGRGTGVIQYF
TRBV7-9	NA	TRBJ1-1	NA	TGTGCCAGCAGCCCGGCGGTTGCGGAGGCTTTCTTT	CASSPAVAEAFF
TRBV10-3	NA	TRBJ2-3	TRBD2	TGTGCCATCAGTGGAGGGACTAGCGGGGCAATCACAGATACGCAGTATTTT	CAISGGTSGAITDTQYF
TRBV9	few	TRBJ1-3	NA	TGTGCCAGCAGCGTAGGGGTCATCAGGGCTGGAAACACCATATATTTT	CASSVGVIRAGNTIYF
TRBV2	NA	TRBJ1-2	NA	TGTGCCAGCAGTGAATCCGCGAAGTATTGGGCCGGCTACACCTTC	CASSESAKYWAGYTF
TRBV9	NA	TRBJ2-3	NA	TGTGCCAGCAGCGTCGGTGGACTGAACACAGATACGCAGTATTTT	CASSVGGLNTDTQYF
TRBV24-1	NA	TRBJ2-1	NA	TGTGCCACCAGTGATTCGAGGGACTCCCACAATGAGCAGTTCTTC	CATSDSRDSHNEQFF
TRBV5-1	NA	TRBJ2-3	TRBD1	TGCGCCAGCACCTCACAGGGGGATACGCAGTATTTT	CASTSQGDTQYF
TRBV6-4	NA	TRBJ2-3	TRBD1	TGTGCCAGCAGTGACTCGAAGGGGGCCACAGATACGCAGTATTTT	CASSDSKGATDTQYF
TRBV7-9	NA	TRBJ2-2	NA	TGTGCCAGCAGCTTCCCCCCACAGGGTAGGACCGGGGAGCTGTTTTTT	CASSFPPQGRTGELFF
TRBV25-1	NA	TRBJ1-1	NA	TGTGCCAGCGGATTGAACAGGGATAACACTGAAGCTTTCTTT	CASGLNRDNTEAFF
TRBV6-6	NA	TRBJ2-3	NA	TGTGCCAGCAGTTACTCGAGGTTCGGGAAAGATACGCAGTATTTT	CASSYSRFGKDTQYF
TRBV19	NA	TRBJ1-2	NA	TGTGCCAGTAGTGGGGGGGGGACCCGCGGTGGTTATGGCTACACCTTC	CASSGGGTRGGYGYTF
TRBV10-3	NA	TRBJ1-1	NA	TGTGCCATCAGTGAGTCGAAAGGGGACACTGAAGCTTTCTTT	CAISESKGDTEAFF
TRBV19	NA	TRBJ2-7	NA	TGTGCCAGTCTAGGGGCTTACTTC	CASLGAYF
TRBV28	NA	TRBJ2-1	TRBD2	TGTGCCAGCAGTCCAGGAGGGATTAGCGGGAATGAGCAGTTCTTC	CASSPGGISGNEQFF
TRBV10-1	NA	TRBJ2-1	NA	TGCGCCAGCAGCGCCCAGGGTAAGGGCTCCTACAATGAGCAGTTCTTC	CASSAQGKGSYNEQFF
TRBV19	few	TRBJ1-3	NA	TGTGCCAGTACAAGTCCCAGTCACTCTGGAAACACCATATATTTT	CASTSPSHSGNTIYF
TRBV14	NA	TRBJ1-2	NA	TGTGCCAGCAGCCTCTCGGCCGGGGGGCCCAGCGGCTACACCTTC	CASSLSAGGPSGYTF
TRBV5-1	NA	TRBJ2-2	TRBD1	TGCGCCAGCAGCTTTGGACAGGGCTACACCGGGGAGCTGTTTTTT	CASSFGQGYTGELFF
TRBV7-2	NA	TRBJ2-3	TRBD2	TGTGCCAGCAGCTTGGGCGGGAGGCGAGGCTACGGCACAGATACGCAGTATTTT	CASSLGGRRGYGTDTQYF
TRBV2	once	TRBJ2-7	NA	TGTGCCAGCAGATCCACACCTTACTACGAGCAGTACTTC	CASRSTPYYEQYF
TRBV7-9	NA	TRBJ1-2	TRBD1	TGTGCCAGCACCGCCGGGACAGCTATTGCCTACACCTTC	CASTAGTAIAYTF
TRBV19	NA	TRBJ2-7	TRBD2	TGTGCCAGTAGTACTAGCGGGAGCTACGAGCAGTACTTC	CASSTSGSYEQYF
TRBV5-1	once	TRBJ2-2	NA	TGCGCCAGCAGCTATTATACGACTGAAAACGGGGAGCTGTTTTTT	CASSYYTTENGELFF
TRBV6-6	once	TRBJ1-2	TRBD1	TGTGCCAGCAGTTACACCCGGACAGGGGATACCTATGGCTACACCTTC	CASSYTRTGDTYGYTF